The subject of this entry is one TCR beta chain. Its binding antigen is unknown. The input lacks base qualities; no much larger clone sits a single base away. This entry belongs to a study of graft-versus-host responses after intestinal transplantation (dated by TCRdb to 2020 to 2022). With respect to the entire study: The transplants that recipients got were multivisceral, liver-intestinal, or isolated intestinal. Donor T cell macrochimerism was defined as a peak of at least 4% donor T cells among recipient peripheral blood mononuclear cells. Every recipient was given anti-thymocyte globulin induction, followed by approximately 3 years of maintenance tacrolimus and steroids. Bulk TCR-beta CDR3 sequencing was used to track graft-versus-host and host-versus-graft alloreactive T cell clones in the graft, circulation and bone marrow after intestinal transplantation. The cohort enrolled about 23 intestinal transplant recipients, one of whom was a retransplant, and 3 patients without pretransplant specimens were excluded. Alloreactive clones were identified by sequencing pre-transplant mixed lymphocyte reaction products and comparing these products with unstimulated pre-transplant donor and recipient T cells. Instead of going to the commercial service, samples from a few later patients were sequenced in-house on an Illumina MiSeq and processed with MiXCR. Overall study outcomes, separate from this receptor: High GvH to HvG T cell clonal ratios were observed in the allografts of patients with donor T cell macrochimerism. Early after transplant, peak levels of circulating GvH clones were found to be associated with declines in HvG clones. The relatively low number and heterogeneity of intestinal transplant patients limited the conclusions. GvH clones were found in recipient bone marrow, and some of the GvH clones appeared earlier in ileal mucosa or blood, which is consistent with an intestinal mucosal origin.

This specimen's time point label, per the study, means: cells obtained before transplantation from donor or recipient. CD3+CD4+ and CD3+CD8+ populations were FACS-sorted from unstimulated pre-transplant donor and recipient cells taken from spleen or lymph nodes. Receptor amplification or capture employed the immunoSEQ multiplex PCR assay. For most patients, genomic DNA was isolated using the Qiagen DNeasy Blood and Tissue Kit and was shipped frozen to Adaptive Biotechnologies for TCR sequencing. For most patients, high-throughput TCR-beta CDR3 sequencing of genomic DNA was performed by Adaptive Biotechnologies. For the original study's pipeline: Adaptive's ImmunoSEQ software supplied the TCR sequencing data for around 19 patients, while MiXCR and VDJtools were used to process a few other patients. To correct CD4 versus CD8 sorting errors, any sequence found in both subsets at a frequency ratio below 5:1 was removed. CDR3 nucleotide sequences shared between donor and recipient were removed because their origin could not be assigned. At least 2-fold expansion over unstimulated cells and a minimum CFSE-low frequency of 0.002% (template counts) or 0.001% (read counts) were required for clones to be classified as alloreactive. Clones were considered mappable if detected in sequenced pre-transplant spleen, lymph node, or MLR CFSE-low populations of the donor or recipient. Cumulative frequency of alloreactive clones was calculated as a percentage of all sequences weighted by copy number. What TCRdb holds here is the immuneACCESS table cut down to in-frame rearrangements. Part of the clones is not present; checked against another copy, under half of the missing clones reflect an unresolved V gene, and the others are unexplained. V and J calls and clone size are those listed in that table; D and trimming were worked out from the DNA. Across this sample there are about 89,000 clones, with roughly 92% seen only once. The ten largest clones take up roughly 0.31% of the sample.

Sequenced here: unstimulated CD4+ T cells sorted from spleen or lymph node cells, sampled before intestinal transplant. This receptor was identified in a human donor who received an intestinal transplant.

In nucleotides, the sequence is TGTGCCAGCAGCGCAGCGGCAGGGCACTCCTACGAGCAGTACTTC. Protein translation: CASSAAAGHSYEQYF. The chain was built from TRBV11-2 and TRBJ2-7; the D gene is possibly TRBD1 or TRBD2, each agreeing over 5 bases. The germline V gene gives CDR1 as SGHAT and CDR2 as FQNNGV. Including the terminal cysteine and phenylalanine, the CDR3 comprises 15 residues. Of the read, only the CDR3 DNA is kept; its 45 bases are in frame from base 1. Relative to germline, V is 5 bases shorter and J is 0 bases shorter, with 14 bases between their ends.